This TCR beta chain was documented in a study of identical twins. TCRdb ran MiXCR on the 5' RACE reads and lists one entry per CDR3 protein. The sample has about 730,000 distinct CDR3 sequences, roughly 20% seen once; the top ten hold about 4.3%. The CDR3 spans 13 residues. Trimming took 6 bases from V and 5 from J, leaving 11 bases between them. Germline V lookup: CDR1 KGHDR, CDR2 SFDVKD. This clonotype was found a few times. These data were also filed under a second study, of T cells expressing NK-cell markers. That paper adds: The study sequenced eight donors, seven HCMV-seropositive and one seronegative. In several experiments, sorting was confined to alpha-beta TCR T cells through use of an anti-gamma-delta TCR antibody. A range of about 1.0-8% of CD8+ T cells consisted of dominant NKG2C+ clonotypes in several donors.

Specimen: PBMCs. The chain is built from TRBV24-1 and TRBJ2-3; D remains unclear. This clonotype originated in a woman under 30 in good health. In DNA form, the CDR3 reads TGTGCCACCAGTTCACCTGATGGAGATACGCAGTATTTT. Translated, it gives CATSSPDGDTQYF.